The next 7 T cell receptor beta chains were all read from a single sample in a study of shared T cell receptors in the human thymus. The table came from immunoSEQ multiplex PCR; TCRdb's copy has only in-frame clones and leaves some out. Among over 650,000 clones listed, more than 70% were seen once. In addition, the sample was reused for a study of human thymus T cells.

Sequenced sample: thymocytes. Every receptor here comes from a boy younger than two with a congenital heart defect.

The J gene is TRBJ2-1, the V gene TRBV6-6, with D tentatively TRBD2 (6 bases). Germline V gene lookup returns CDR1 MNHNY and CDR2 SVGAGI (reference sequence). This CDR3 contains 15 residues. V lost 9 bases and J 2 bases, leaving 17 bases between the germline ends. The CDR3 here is CASGYKGLPYNEQFF. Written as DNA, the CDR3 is TGTGCCAGTGGCTATAAAGGACTACCCTACAATGAGCAGTTCTTC.

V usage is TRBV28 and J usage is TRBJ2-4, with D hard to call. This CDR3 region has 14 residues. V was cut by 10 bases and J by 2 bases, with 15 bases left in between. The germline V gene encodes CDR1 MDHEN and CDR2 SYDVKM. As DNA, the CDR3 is TGTGCCACCCTACCCCTTTTTTCCAAAAACATTCAGTACTTC. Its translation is CATLPLFSKNIQYF.

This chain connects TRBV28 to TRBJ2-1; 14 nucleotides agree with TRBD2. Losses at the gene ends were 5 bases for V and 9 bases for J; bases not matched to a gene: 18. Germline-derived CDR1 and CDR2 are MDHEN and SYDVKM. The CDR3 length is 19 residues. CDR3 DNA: TGTGCCAGCAGTCCGCCTAATCGACTAGCGGGAGGGCCCCGGAGTGAGCAGTTCTTC. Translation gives CASSPPNRLAGGPRSEQFF.

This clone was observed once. Here the CDR3 DNA reads TGTGCCAGCAGCGTAGACGGAGCAAGGACAGATACGCAGTATTTT. It encodes CASSVDGARTDTQYF. The J gene is TRBJ2-3, the V gene TRBV9; D is unclear. Trimming removed 0 bases at V and 3 bases at J, with 11 bases between. Per germline, CDR1 SGDLS and CDR2 YYNGEE. This CDR3 is built from 15 residues.

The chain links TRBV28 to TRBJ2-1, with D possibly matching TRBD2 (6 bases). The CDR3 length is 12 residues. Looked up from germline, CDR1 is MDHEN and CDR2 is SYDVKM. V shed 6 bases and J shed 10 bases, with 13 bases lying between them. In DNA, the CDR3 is TGTGCCAGCAGCCGAAGCGGGCACGAGCAGTTCTTC. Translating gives CASSRSGHEQFF.

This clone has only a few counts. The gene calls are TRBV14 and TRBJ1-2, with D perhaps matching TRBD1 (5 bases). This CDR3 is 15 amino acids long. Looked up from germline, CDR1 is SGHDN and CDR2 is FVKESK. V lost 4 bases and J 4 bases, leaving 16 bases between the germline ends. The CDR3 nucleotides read TGTGCCAGCAGCCGGGAGGGGCGAGACCCCTATGGCTACACCTTC. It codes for CASSREGRDPYGYTF.

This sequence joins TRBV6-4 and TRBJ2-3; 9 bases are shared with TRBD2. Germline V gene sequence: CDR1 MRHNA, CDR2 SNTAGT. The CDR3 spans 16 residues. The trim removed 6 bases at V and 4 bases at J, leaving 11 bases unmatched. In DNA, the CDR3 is TGTGCCAGCAGCCTTAGCGGGGGCCCTCGGGCAGATACGCAGTATTTT. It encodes CASSLSGGPRADTQYF.